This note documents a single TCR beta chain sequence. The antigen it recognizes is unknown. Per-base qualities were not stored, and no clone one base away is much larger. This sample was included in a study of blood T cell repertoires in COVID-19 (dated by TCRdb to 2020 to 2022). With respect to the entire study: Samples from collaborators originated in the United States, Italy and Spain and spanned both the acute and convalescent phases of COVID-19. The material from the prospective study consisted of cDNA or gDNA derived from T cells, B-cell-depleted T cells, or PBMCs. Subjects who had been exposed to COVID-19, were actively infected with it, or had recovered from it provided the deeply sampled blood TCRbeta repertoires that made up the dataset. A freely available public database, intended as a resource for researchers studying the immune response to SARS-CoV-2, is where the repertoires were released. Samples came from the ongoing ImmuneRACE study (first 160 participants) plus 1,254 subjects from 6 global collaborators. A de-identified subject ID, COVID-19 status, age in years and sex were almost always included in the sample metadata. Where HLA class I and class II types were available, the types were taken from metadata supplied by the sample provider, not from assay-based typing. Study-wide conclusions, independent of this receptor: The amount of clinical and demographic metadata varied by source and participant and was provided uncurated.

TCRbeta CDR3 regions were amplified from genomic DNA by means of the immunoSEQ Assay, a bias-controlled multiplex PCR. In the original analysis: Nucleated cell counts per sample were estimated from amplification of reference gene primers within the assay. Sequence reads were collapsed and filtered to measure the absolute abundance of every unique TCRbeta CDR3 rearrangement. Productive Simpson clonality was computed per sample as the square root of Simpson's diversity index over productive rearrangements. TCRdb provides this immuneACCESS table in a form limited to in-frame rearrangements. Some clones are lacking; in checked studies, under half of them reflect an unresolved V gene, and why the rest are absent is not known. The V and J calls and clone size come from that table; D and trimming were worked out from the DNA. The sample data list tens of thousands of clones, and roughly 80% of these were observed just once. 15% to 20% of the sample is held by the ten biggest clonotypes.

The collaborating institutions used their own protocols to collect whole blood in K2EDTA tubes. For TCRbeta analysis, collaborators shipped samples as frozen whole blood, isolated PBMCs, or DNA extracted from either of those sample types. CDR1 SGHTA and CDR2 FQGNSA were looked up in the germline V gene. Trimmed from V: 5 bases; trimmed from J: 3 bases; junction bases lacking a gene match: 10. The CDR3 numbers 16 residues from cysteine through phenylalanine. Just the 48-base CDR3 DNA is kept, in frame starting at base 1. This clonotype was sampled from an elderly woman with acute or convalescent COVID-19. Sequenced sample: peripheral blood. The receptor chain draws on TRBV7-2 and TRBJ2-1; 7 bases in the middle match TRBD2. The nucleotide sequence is TGTGCCAGCAGCCTGCGACTAGCAGAGTACTACAATGAGCAGTTCTTC. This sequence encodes CASSLRLAEYYNEQFF.